This entry describes one T cell receptor beta chain. No antigen is known for it. This entry belongs to a study of cytomegalovirus exposure and HLA in healthy donors. PCR amplification relied on 60 Vbeta primers (plus 13 Jbeta primers). The method was immunoSEQ multiplex PCR; TCRdb's version includes in-frame clones alone and lacks a portion of them. The sample includes roughly 100,000 clones, roughly two thirds of them seen just once. This CDR3 region has 19 residues. V lost 3 bases, J lost 2 bases, and 23 bases lay in between. Germline V lookup: CDR1 ENHRY, CDR2 SYGVKD. Overall study findings and caveats: Cytomegalovirus-associated TCR beta chains were listed, numbering some 150. As a later analysis showed, a missense DCLRE1C variant was linked to trimming of TCR beta V- and J-genes. The number of N-insertions in an Asian-associated ancestry cluster was reportedly below the roughly 660-donor mean in a later analysis. A later analysis by the authors found several of the most significant clusters apparently linked to common viral pathogens.

This receptor was identified in a middle-aged man in good health and CMV-seronegative. V is TRBV10-3 and J is TRBJ2-1; maybe TRBD1 (6 bases). Source material: PBMCs. The DNA of the CDR3 is TGTGCCATCAGTGACTCGGGTGCGGGTGGGGGCCGCACCTACAATGAGCAGTTCTTC. Translated: CAISDSGAGGGRTYNEQFF.